This TCR beta chain is drawn from a study of cytomegalovirus exposure and HLA in healthy donors. CDR1 and CDR2 from the germline V gene are SEHNR and FQNEAQ (reference sequence). CDR3 length: 14 residues. V lost 8 bases and J lost 0, with 10 bases in between. PCR amplification relied on 60 Vbeta primers (plus 13 Jbeta primers). Method: immunoSEQ multiplex PCR; TCRdb's copy keeps in-frame clones and lacks some. The profile covers more than 150,000 clones, with roughly 82% appearing a single time and around 2.8% taken by the ten largest. The rearrangement joins TRBV7-9 to TRBJ2-2, with TRBD1 as a possible D gene (6 bases). This sequence was found in a woman between 50 and 59 years old in good health and CMV-seropositive. The sequenced sample consisted of PBMCs. DNA for the CDR3: TGTGCCAGCGGGACAACCGCGAACACCGGGGAGCTGTTTTTT. Translating it yields CASGTTANTGELFF.